This T cell receptor beta chain was found in a study of blood T cell repertoires in COVID-19. Study at large: From the United States, Italy and Spain came samples of acute and convalescent COVID-19. PBMCs, B-cell-depleted T cells, or T cells provided the cDNA or gDNA that made up the material.

Per germline, CDR1 SEHNR and CDR2 FQNEAQ (reference sequence). This CDR3 has 14 amino acids. Details on this clone: At one end, the junction sequence differs from germline, possibly due to a read error.

In the source study's methods: The assay estimated nucleated cells by amplifying reference gene primers. The protocol was immunoSEQ multiplex PCR, while the TCRdb copy is restricted to in-frame clones and leaves out a portion. The D gene and trimming were derived from the DNA, and the V and J assignments and clone size from that table. This repertoire shows 110,000 or so clones, roughly 85% found once; its top ten account for about an eighth. The TCR was taken from a human donor in a cohort sampled during active COVID-19. Sequencing was carried out using peripheral blood. The chain joins TRBV7-9 to TRBJ2-3, with 8 bases lining up with TRBD2. CDR3 sequence (DNA): TGTGCCAGCAGCCCGGGGGGGGTTGCAGATACACAGTATTTT. It yields the protein CASSPGGVADTQYF.